This TCR beta chain was retrieved from a study of blood T cell repertoires in COVID-19. In its sample, this clone was seen a few times. J gave up 8 bases and V 3 bases, and 5 bases lay outside the gene matches. Germline V CDR1 and CDR2: KGHSH, LQKENI. There are 15 residues in the CDR3. The data were produced by immunoSEQ multiplex PCR, yet TCRdb's version contains in-frame clones alone and is incomplete. The sample lists some 400,000 clones; about four fifths were seen once. This sequence was found in a human donor with acute or convalescent COVID-19. The donor label of this sample is uncertain. The chain employs TRBV18 and TRBJ2-3, with 13 nucleotides matching TRBD2. The sequenced sample consisted of peripheral blood. This CDR3 is CASSPRTSGSGTQYF. In DNA, the CDR3 is TGTGCCAGCTCACCCCGGACTAGCGGGAGTGGTACGCAGTATTTT.